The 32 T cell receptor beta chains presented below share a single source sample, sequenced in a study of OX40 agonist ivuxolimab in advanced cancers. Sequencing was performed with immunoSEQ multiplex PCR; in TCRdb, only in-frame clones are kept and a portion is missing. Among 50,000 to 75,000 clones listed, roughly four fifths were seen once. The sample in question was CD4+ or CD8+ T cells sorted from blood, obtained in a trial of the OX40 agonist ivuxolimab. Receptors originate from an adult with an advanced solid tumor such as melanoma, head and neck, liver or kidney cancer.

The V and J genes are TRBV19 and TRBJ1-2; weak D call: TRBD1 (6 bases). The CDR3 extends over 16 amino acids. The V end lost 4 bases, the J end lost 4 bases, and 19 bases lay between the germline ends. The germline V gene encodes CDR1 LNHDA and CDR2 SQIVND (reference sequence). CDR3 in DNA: TGTGCCAGTAGTACCGGACAGCCCTTTCGGGGCTATGGCTACACCTTC. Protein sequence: CASSTGQPFRGYGYTF.

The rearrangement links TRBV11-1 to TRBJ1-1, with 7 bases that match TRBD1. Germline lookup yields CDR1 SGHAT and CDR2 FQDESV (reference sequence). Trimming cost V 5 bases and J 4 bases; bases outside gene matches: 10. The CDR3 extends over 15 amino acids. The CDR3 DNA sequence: TGTGCCAGCAGCAACAGGGGCCGGGCCCGCACTGAAGCTTTCTTT. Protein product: CASSNRGRARTEAFF. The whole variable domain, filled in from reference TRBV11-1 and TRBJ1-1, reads EAEVAQSPRYKITEKSQAVAFWCDPISGHATLYWYRQILGQGPELLVQFQDESVVDDSQLPKDRFSAERLKGVDSTLKIQPAELGDSAMYLCASSNRGRARTEAFFGQGTRLTVV.

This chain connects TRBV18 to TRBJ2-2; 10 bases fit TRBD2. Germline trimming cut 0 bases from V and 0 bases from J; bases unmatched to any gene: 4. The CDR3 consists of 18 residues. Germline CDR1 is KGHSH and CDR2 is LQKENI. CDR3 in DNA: TGTGCCAGCTCACCACCGGCGAGCGGGGGGGCGAACACCGGGGAGCTGTTTTTT. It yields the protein CASSPPASGGANTGELFF.

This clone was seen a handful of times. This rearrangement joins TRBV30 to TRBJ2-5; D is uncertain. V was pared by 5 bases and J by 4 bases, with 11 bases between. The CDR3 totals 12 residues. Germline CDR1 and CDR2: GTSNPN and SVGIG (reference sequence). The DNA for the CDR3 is TGTGCCTGGCTTCCTCCGGGAGAGACCCAGTACTTC. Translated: CAWLPPGETQYF.

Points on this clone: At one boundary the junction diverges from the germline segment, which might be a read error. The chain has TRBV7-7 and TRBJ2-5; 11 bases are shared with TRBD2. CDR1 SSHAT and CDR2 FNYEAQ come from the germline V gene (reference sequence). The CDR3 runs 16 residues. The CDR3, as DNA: TGTGCTAGCAGCTTAGGGGTAACTAGCGGGGGCGAGACCCAGTACTTC. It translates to CASSLGVTSGGETQYF.

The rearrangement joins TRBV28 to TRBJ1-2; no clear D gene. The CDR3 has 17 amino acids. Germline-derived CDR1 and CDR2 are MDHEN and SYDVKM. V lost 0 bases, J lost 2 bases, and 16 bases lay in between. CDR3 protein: CASSLWASSPLNYGYTF. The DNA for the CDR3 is TGTGCCAGCAGTTTATGGGCATCGAGTCCACTAAACTATGGCTACACCTTC.

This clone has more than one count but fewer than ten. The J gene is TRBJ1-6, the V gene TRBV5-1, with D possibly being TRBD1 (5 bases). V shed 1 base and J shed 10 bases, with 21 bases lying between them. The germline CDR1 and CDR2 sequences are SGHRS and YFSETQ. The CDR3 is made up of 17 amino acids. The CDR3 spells CASSLRGEHSRNSPLHF. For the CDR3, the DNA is TGCGCCAGCAGCTTGAGGGGCGAGCACAGTCGGAACTCACCCCTCCACTTT.

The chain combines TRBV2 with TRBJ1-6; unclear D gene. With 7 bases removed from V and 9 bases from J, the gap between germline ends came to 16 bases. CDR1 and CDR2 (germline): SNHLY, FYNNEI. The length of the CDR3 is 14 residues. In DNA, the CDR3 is TGTGCCAGCACCGAGAGGGAGTTCAGTTCACCCCTCCACTTT. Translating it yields CASTEREFSSPLHF.

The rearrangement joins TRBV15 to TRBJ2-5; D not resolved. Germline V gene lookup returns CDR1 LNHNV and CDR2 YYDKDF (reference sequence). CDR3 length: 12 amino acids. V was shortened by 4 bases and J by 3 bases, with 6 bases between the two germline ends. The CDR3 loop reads CATSKWEETQYF. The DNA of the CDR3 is TGTGCCACCAGCAAATGGGAAGAGACCCAGTACTTC. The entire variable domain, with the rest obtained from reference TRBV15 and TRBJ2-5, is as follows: DAMVIQNPRYQVTQFGKPVTLSCSQTLNHNVMYWYQQKSSQAPKLLFHYYDKDFNNEADTPDNFQSRRPNTSFCFLDIRSPGLGDTAMYLCATSKWEETQYFGPGTRLLVL.

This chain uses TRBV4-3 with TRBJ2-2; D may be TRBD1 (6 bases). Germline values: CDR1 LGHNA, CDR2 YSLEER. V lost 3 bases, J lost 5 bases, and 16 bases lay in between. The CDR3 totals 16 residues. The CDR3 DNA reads TGCGCCAGCAGCCAGGACAGACCGGAAAGGACCGGGGAGCTGTTTTTT. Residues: CASSQDRPERTGELFF.

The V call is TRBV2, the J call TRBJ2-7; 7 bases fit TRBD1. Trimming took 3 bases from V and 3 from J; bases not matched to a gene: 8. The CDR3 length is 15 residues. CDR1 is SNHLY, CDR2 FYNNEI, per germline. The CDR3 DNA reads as TGTGCCAGCAGTGACAGAGACAGGGCCGACTACGAGCAGTACTTC. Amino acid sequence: CASSDRDRADYEQYF.

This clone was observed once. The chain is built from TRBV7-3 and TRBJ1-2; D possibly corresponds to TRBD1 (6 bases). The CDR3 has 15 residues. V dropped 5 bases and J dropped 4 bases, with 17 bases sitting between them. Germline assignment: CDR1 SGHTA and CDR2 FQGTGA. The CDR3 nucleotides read TGTGCCAGCAGCCTACAGGGATCGGGCCTCTATGGCTACACCTTC. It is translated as CASSLQGSGLYGYTF.

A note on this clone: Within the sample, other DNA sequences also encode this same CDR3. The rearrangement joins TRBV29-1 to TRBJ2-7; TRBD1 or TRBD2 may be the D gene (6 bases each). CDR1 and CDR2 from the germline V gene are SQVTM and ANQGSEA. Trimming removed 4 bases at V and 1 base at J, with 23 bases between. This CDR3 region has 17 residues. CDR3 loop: CSVVIRGRGRGSYEQYF. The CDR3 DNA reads TGCAGCGTTGTAATCCGGGGGCGGGGCCGGGGTTCCTACGAGCAGTACTTC.

CDR3 residues: CASTSGQGLSFRNTIYF. In DNA form, the CDR3 reads TGTGCCAGCACCTCGGGGCAGGGATTATCCTTCCGAAACACCATATATTTT. The chain combines TRBV28 with TRBJ1-3; tentatively, D is TRBD1 (5 bases). The V end was cut by 7 bases, the J end by 5 bases, with 24 bases between. Germline V gene lookup returns CDR1 MDHEN and CDR2 SYDVKM. This CDR3 has 17 amino acids.

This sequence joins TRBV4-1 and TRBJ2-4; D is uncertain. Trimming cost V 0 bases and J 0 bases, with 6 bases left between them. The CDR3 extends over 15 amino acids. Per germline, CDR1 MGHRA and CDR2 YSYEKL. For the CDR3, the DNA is TGCGCCAGCAGCCAAGATAGGGCAGCCAAAAACATTCAGTACTTC. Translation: CASSQDRAAKNIQYF.

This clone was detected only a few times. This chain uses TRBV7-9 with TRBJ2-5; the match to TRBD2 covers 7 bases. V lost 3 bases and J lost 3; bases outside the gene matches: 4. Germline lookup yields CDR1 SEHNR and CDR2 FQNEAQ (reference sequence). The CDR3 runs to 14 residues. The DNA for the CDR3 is TGTGCCAGCAGCTTGGGGGGGGTCGAAGAGACCCAGTACTTC. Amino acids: CASSLGGVEETQYF.

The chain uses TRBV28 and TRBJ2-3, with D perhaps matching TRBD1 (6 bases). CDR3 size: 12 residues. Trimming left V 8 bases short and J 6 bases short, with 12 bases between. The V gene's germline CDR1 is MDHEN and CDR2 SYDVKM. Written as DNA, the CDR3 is TGTGCCAGCGGAACACAGGGCGATACGCAGTATTTT. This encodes CASGTQGDTQYF.

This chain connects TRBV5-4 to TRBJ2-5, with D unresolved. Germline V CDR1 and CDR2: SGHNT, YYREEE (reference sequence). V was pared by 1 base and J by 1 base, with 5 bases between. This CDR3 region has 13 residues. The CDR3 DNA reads TGTGCCAGCAGCTTGCAGCCCCAAGAGACCCAGTACTTC. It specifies CASSLQPQETQYF.

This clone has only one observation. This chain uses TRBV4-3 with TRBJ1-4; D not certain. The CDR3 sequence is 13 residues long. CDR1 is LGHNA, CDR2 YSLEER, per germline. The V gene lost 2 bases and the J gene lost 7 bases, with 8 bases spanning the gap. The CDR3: CASSQQQSEKLFF. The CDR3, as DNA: TGCGCCAGCAGCCAACAACAGAGTGAAAAACTGTTTTTT.

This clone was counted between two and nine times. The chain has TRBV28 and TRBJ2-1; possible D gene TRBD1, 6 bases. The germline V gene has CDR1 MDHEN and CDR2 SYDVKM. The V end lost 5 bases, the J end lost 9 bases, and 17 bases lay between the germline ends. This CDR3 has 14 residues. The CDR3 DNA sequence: TGTGCCAGCAGTCTCCCGACAGGAAGGGGTGAGCAGTTCTTC. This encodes CASSLPTGRGEQFF.

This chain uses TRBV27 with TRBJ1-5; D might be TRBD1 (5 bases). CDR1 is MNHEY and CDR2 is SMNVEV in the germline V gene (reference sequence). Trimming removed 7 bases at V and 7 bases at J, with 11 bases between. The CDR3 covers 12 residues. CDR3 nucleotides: TGTGCCAGCATGGGGGTCAGGCAGCCCCAGCATTTT. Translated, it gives CASMGVRQPQHF.

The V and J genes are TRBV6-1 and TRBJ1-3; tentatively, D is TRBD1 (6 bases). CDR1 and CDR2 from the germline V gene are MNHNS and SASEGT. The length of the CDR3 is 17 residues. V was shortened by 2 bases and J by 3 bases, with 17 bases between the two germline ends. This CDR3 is CASSETTGQGYGNTIYF. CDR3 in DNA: TGTGCCAGCAGTGAAACAACGGGCCAGGGGTATGGAAACACCATATATTTT.

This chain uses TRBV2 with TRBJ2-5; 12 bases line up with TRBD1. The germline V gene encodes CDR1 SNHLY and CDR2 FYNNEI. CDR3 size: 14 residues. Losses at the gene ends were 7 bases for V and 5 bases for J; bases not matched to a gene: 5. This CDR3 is CASIRDRGQETQYF. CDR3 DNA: TGTGCCAGCATCCGGGACAGGGGGCAGGAGACCCAGTACTTC.

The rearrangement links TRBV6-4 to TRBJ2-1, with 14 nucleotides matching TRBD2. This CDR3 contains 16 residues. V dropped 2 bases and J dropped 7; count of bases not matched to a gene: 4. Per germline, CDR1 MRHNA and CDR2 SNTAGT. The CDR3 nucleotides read TGTGCCAGCAGTGACGAGGGGACTAGCGGGGGAAATGAGCAGTTCTTC. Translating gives CASSDEGTSGGNEQFF.

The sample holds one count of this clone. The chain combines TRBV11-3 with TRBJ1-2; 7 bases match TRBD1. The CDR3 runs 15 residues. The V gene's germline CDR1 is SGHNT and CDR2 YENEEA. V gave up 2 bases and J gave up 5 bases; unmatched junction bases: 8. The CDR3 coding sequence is TGTGCCAGCAGCTTACACCCTTACAGGGGTTATGGCTACACCTTC. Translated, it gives CASSLHPYRGYGYTF.

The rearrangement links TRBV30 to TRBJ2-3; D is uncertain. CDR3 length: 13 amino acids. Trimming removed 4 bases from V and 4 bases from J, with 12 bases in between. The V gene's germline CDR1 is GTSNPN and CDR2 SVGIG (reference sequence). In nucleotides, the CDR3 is TGTGCCTGGACAGGCGCCAACCCAGATACGCAGTATTTT. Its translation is CAWTGANPDTQYF.

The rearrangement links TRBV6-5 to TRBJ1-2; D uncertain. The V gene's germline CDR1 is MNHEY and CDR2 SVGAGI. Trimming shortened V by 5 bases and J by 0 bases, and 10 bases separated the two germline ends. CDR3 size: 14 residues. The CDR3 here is CASSAWRANYGYTF. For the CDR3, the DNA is TGTGCCAGCAGTGCCTGGAGAGCTAACTATGGCTACACCTTC.

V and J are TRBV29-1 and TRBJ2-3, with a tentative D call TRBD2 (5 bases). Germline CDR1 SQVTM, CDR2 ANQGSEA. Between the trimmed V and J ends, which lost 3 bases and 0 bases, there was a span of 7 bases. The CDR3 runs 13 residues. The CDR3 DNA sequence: TGCAGCGTTGAGAGGACTAGCACAGATACGCAGTATTTT. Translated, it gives CSVERTSTDTQYF.

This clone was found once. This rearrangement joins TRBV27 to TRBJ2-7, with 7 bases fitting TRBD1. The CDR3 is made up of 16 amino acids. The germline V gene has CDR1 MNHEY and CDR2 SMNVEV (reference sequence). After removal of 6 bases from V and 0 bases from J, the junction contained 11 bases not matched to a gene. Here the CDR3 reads CASSPRTGSYSYEQYF. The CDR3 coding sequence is TGTGCCAGCAGCCCTAGGACAGGTTCGTACTCCTACGAGCAGTACTTC.

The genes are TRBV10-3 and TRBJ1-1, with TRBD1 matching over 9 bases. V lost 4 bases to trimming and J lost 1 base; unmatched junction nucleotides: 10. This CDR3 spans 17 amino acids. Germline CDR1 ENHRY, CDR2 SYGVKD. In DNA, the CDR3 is TGTGCCATCAGTGGATCCGTAATGGACAGGGGGAACACTGAAGCTTTCTTT. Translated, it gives CAISGSVMDRGNTEAFF.

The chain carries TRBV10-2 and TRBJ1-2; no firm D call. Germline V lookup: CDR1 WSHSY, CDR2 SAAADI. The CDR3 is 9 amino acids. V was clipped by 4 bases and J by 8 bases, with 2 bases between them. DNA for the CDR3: TGCGCCAGCAGTGGCGGCTACACCTTC. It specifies CASSGGYTF.

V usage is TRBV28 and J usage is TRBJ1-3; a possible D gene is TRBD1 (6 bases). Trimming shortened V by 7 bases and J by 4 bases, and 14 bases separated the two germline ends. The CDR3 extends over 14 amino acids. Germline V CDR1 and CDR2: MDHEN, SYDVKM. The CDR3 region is CASKGGAEGNTIYF. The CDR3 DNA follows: TGTGCCAGCAAGGGGGGCGCGGAAGGAAACACCATATATTTT.